These T cell receptor beta chains were read from a single sample in a study of blood T cell repertoires in COVID-19. Repertoires were generated with immunoSEQ multiplex PCR, while TCRdb's copy carries only in-frame clones and drops some. The sample lists about 260,000 clones, around 89% occurring once. The specimen was PBMCs or T cells enriched from blood (not recorded which). The receptors were sampled from a woman between 18 and 30 years old who had recovered from COVID-19. Each CDR3 is given with its conserved first and last residue. Fields, in order: J gene, V gene, CDR3 protein.

TRBJ2-1,TRBV7-9,CASSLGVQAVDEQFF
TRBJ2-6,TRBV5-1,CASSFLGGASGANVLTF
TRBJ1-6,TRBV27,CASSYTGGDSPLHF
TRBJ2-3,TRBV27,CASSGPHRAGDANTQYF
TRBJ1-4,TRBV10-3,CAISSDSRTNEKLFF
TRBJ1-4,TRBV30,CAWRIKQGNEKLFF
TRBJ2-3,TRBV7-6,CASSLNPSGGPSTDTQYF
TRBJ1-2,TRBV9,CASRGGGYGYTF
TRBJ2-5,TRBV10-2,CASSESIRTQYF
TRBJ2-4,TRBV19,CASSPFGTHTIQYF
TRBJ2-7,TRBV7-9,CASSLGHGVTYEQYF
TRBJ1-3,TRBV20-1,CSVRAGNTIYF
TRBJ1-5,TRBV27,CASSLMGSPGAQHF
TRBJ2-3,TRBV5-1,CASSELDTQYF
TRBJ2-7,TRBV9,CASSVGGQNSYEQYF
TRBJ1-3,TRBV7-9,CASSLGRGAGNTIYF
TRBJ1-4,TRBV11-2,CASSFQGFNEKLFF
TRBJ1-2,TRBV6-5,CASTMTGGIGYTF
TRBJ2-3,TRBV5-1,CASSRRDLRADTQYF
TRBJ2-3,TRBV2,CASMRKSNTQYF
TRBJ2-7,TRBV5-1,CASRQGAYEQYF
TRBJ1-5,TRBV4-1,CASSRDKQDQPQHF
TRBJ1-1,TRBV19,CASSPGRGESTEAFF
TRBJ1-1,TRBV7-9,CASSLPGGRGAFF
TRBJ1-4,TRBV5-1,CASSLFGTGGNEKLFF
TRBJ2-1,TRBV27,CASSLGRGGLNEQFF
TRBJ1-1,TRBV19,CATSQGVHTEAFF
TRBJ2-7,TRBV7-2,CASSLAGGPGEQYF
TRBJ1-1,TRBV30,CAWTRGTGVGAFF
TRBJ1-4,TRBV10-3,CAISRQVATNEKLFF
TRBJ1-4,TRBV3-1/TRBV3-2,CASSQGSGEGKLFF
TRBJ2-3,TRBV7-9,CASSLDRATDTQYF
TRBJ2-1,TRBV7-9,CASSLTSAIGEQFF
TRBJ2-3,TRBV27,CASSPLTSSTDTQYF
TRBJ2-1,TRBV6-5,CASSYSGFEGEQFF